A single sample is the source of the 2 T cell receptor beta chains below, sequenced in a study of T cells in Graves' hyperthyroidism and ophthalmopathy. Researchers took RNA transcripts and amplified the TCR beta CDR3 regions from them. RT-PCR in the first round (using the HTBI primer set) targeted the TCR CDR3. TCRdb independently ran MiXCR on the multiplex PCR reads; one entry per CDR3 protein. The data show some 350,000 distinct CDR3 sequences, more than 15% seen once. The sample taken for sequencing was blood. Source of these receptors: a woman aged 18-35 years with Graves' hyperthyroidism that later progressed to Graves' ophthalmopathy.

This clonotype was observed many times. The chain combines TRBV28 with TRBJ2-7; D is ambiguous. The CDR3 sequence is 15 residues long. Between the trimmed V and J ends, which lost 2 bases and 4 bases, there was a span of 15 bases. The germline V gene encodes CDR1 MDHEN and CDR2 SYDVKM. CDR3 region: CASSLPPTEDYEQYF. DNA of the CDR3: TGTGCCAGCAGTTTACCCCCCACGGAAGATTACGAGCAGTACTTC. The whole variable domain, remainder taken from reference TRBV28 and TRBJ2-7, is DVKVTQSSRYLVKRTGEKVFLECVQDMDHENMFWYRQDPGLGLRLIYFSYDVKMKEKGDIPEGYSVSREKKERFSLILESASTNQTSMYLCASSLPPTEDYEQYFGPGTRLTVT.

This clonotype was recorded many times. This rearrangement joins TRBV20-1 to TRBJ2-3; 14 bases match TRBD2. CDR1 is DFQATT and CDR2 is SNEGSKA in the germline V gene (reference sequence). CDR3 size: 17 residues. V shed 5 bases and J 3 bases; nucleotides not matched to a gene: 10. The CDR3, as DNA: TGCAGTGCTCCCGGGACTAGCGGGAGTAGGCCAACAGATACGCAGTATTTT. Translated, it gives CSAPGTSGSRPTDTQYF.